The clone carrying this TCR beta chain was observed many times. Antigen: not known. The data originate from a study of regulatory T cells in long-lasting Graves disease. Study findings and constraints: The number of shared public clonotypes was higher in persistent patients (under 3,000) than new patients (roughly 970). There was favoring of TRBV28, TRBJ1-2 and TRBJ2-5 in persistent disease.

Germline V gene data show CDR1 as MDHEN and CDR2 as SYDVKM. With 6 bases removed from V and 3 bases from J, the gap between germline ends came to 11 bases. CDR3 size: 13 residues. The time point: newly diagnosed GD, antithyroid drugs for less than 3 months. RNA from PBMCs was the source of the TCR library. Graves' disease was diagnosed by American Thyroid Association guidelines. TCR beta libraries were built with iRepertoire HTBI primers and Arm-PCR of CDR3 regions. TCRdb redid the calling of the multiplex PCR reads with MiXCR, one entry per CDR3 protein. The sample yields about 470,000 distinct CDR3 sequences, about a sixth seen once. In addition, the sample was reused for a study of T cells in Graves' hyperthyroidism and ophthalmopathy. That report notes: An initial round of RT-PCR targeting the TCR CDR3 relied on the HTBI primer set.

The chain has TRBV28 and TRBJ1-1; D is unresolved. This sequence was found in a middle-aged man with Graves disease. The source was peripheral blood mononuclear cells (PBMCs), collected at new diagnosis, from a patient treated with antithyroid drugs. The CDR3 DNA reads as TGTGCCAGCAGCAACTCGGGGTACACTGAAGCTTTCTTT. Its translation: CASSNSGYTEAFF.